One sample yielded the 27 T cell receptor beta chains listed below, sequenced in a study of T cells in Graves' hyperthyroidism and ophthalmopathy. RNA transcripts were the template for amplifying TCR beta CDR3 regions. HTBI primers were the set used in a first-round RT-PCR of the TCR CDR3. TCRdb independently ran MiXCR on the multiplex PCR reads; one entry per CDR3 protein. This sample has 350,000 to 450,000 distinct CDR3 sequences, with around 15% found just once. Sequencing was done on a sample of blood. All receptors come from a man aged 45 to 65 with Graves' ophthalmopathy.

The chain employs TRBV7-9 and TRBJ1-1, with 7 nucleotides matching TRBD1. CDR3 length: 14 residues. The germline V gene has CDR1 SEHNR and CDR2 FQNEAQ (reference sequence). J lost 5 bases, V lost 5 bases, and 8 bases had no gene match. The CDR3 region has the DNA TGTGCCAGCAGCGTTCAACCGACAGGGACTGAAGCTTTCTTT. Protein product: CASSVQPTGTEAFF.

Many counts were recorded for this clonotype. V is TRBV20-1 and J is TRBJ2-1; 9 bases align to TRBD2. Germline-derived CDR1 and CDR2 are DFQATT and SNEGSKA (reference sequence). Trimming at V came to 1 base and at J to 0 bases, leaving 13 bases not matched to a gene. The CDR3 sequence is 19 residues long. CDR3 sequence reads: CSARAGLREGPRSYNEQFF. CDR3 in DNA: TGCAGTGCTAGAGCGGGTTTGCGGGAGGGTCCCCGCTCCTACAATGAGCAGTTCTTC.

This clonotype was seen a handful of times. In DNA, the CDR3 is TGTGCCACCAGCAGAGATTCCGGTGTGAGCAGGAGGGACAATGAGCAGTTCTTC. This codes for CATSRDSGVSRRDNEQFF. The rearrangement uses TRBV15 and TRBJ2-1; weak D call: TRBD2 (6 bases). Trimming left V 0 bases short and J 5 bases short, with 20 bases between. There are 18 residues in the CDR3. The germline gives CDR1 LNHNV, CDR2 YYDKDF (reference sequence).

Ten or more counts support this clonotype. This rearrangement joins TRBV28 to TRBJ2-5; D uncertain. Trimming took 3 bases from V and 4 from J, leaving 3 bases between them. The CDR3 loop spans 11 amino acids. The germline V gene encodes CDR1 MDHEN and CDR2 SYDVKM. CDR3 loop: CASSFTETQYF. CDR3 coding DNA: TGTGCCAGCAGTTTTACAGAGACCCAGTACTTC.

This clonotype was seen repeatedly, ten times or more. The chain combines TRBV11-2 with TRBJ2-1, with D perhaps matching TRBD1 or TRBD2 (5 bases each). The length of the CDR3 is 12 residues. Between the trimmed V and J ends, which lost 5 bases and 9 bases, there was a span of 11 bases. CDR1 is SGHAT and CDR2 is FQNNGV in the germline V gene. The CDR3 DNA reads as TGTGCCAGCAGCCCCGGGACCGTTGAGCAGTTCTTC. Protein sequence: CASSPGTVEQFF.

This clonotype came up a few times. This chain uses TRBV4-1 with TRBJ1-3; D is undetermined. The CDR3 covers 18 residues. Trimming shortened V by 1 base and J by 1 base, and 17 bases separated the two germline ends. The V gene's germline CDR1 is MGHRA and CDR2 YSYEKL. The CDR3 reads CASSQAGGSGGSGNTIYF. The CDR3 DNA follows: TGCGCCAGCAGCCAAGCCGGCGGGTCCGGCGGTTCTGGAAACACCATATATTTT.

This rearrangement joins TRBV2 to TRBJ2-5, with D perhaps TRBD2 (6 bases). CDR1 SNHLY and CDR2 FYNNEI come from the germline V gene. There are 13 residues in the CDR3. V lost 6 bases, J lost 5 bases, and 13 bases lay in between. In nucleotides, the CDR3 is TGTGCCAGCAGAGGAGGGACTTGGGAGACCCAGTACTTC. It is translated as CASRGGTWETQYF.

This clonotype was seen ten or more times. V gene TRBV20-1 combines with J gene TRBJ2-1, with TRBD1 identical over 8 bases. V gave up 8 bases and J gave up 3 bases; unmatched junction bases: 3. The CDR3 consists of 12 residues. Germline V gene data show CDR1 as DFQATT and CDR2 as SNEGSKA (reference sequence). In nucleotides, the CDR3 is TGCAGTTACAGGGGGGTCTACAATGAGCAGTTCTTC. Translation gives CSYRGVYNEQFF.

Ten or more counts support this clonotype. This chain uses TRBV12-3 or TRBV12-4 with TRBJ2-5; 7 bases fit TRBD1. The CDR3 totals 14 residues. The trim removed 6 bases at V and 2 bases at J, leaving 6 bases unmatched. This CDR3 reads CASRTGQTQETQYF. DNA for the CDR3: TGTGCCAGCAGAACGGGACAGACTCAAGAGACCCAGTACTTC.

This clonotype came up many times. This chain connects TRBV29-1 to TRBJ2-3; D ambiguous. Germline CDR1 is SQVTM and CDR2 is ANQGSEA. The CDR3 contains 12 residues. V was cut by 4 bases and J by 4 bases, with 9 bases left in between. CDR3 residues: CSVAFSPDTQYF. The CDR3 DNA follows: TGCAGCGTTGCTTTCTCCCCAGATACGCAGTATTTT.

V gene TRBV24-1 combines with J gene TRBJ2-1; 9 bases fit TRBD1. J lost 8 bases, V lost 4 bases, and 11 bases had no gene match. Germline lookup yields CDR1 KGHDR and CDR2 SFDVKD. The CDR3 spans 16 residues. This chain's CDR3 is CATSDPTGGFIHEQFF. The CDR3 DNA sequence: TGTGCCACCAGTGACCCGACAGGGGGATTTATTCATGAGCAGTTCTTC.

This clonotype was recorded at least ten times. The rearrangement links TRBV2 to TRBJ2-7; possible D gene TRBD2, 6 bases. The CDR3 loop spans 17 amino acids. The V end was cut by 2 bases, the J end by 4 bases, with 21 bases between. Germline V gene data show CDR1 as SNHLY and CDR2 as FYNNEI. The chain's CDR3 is CASSEISLGRDFYEQYF. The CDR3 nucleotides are TGTGCCAGCAGTGAAATTAGTTTGGGACGGGACTTTTACGAGCAGTACTTC.

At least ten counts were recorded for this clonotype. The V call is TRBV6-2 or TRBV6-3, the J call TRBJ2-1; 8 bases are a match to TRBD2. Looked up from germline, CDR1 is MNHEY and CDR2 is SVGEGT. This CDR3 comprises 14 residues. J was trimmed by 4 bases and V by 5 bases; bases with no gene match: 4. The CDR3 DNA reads TGTGCCAGCAGTCGACTAGCGTTGTACAATGAGCAGTTCTTC. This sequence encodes CASSRLALYNEQFF.

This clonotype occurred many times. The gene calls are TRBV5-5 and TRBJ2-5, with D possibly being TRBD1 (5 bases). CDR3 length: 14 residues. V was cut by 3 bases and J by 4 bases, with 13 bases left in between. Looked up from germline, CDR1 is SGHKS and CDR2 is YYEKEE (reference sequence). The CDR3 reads CASSSRLDRETQYF. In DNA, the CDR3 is TGTGCCAGCAGCTCGCGTCTCGACAGAGAGACCCAGTACTTC.

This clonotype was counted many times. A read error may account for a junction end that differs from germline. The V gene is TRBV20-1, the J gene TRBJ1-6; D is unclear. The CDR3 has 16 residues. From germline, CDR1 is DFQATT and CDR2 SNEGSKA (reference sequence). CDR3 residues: CSAMRDPSSYNSPLHF. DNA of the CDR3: TGCAGCGCTATGCGGGATCCAAGCTCCTATAATTCACCCCTCCACTTT.

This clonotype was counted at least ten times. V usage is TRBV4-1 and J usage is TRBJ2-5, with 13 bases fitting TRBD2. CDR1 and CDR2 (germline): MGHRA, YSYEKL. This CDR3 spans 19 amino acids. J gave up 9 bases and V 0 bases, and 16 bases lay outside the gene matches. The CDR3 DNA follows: TGCGCCAGCAGCCAAGACCTGTTCGGACTAGCGGGAGTAGGGAGTCCCCAGTACTTC. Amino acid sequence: CASSQDLFGLAGVGSPQYF.

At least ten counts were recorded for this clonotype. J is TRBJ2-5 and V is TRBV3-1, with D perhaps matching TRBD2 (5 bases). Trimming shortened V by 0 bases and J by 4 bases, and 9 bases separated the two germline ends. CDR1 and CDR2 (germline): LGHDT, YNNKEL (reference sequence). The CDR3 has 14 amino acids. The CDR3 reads CASSQDVRGETQYF. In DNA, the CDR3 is TGTGCCAGCAGCCAAGATGTACGGGGAGAGACCCAGTACTTC.

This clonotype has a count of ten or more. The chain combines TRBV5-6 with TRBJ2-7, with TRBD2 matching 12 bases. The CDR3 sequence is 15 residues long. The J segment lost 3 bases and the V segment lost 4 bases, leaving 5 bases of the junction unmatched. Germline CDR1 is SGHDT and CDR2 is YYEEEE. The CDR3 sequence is CASSQMTSGSYEQYF. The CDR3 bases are TGTGCCAGCAGCCAAATGACTAGCGGGAGCTACGAGCAGTACTTC.

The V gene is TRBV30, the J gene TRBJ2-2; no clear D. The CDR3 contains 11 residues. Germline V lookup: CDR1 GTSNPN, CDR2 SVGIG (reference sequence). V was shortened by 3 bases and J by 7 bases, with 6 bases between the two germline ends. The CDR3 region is CAWRDGGELFF. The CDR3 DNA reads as TGTGCCTGGAGAGACGGCGGGGAGCTGTTTTTT.

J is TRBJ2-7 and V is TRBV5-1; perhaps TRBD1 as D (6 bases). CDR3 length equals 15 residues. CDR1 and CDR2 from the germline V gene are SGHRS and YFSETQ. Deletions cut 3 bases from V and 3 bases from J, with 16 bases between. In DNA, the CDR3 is TGCGCCAGCAGCTCCGAGGACAGAGAAGACTACGAGCAGTACTTC. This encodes CASSSEDREDYEQYF.

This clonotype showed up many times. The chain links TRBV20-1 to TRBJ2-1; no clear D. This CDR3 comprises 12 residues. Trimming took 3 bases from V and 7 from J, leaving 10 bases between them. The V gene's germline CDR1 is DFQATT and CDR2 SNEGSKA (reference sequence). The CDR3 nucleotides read TGCAGTGCTAGGCCGACTCATAATGAGCAGTTCTTC. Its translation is CSARPTHNEQFF.

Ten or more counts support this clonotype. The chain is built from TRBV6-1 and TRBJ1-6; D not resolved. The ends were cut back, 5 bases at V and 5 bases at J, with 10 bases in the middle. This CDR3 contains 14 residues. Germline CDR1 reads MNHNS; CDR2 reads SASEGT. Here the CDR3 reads CASSSNPHNSPLHF. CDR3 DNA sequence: TGTGCCAGCAGTTCCAATCCCCATAATTCACCCCTCCACTTT.

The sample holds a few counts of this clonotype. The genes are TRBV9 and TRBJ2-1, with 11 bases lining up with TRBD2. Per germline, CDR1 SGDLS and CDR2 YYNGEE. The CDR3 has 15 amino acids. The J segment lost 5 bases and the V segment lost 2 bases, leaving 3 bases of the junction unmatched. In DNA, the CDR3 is TGTGCCAGCAGCGTTAGCGGGAGGGCAGACAATGAGCAGTTCTTC. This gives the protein CASSVSGRADNEQFF.

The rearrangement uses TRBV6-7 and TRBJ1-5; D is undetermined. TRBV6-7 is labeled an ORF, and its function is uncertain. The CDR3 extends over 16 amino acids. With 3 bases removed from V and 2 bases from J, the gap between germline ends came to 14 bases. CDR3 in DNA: TGTGCCAGCAGTTATTTGAGCAATGGGGGCAATCAGCCCCAGCATTTT. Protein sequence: CASSYLSNGGNQPQHF.

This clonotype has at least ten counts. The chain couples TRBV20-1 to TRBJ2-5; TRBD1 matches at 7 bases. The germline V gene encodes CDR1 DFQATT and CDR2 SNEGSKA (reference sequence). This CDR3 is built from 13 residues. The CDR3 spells CAPRDRNQETQYF. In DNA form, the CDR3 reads TGCGCCCCTCGGGACAGAAACCAAGAGACCCAGTACTTC.

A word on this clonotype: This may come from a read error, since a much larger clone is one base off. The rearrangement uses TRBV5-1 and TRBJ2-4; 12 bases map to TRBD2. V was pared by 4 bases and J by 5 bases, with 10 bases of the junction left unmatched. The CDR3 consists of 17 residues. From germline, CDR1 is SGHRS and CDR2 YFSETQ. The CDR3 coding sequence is TGCGCCAGCAGCGGACTAGCGGGACCGGGGTTGGAAAACATTCAGTACTTC. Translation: CASSGLAGPGLENIQYF.

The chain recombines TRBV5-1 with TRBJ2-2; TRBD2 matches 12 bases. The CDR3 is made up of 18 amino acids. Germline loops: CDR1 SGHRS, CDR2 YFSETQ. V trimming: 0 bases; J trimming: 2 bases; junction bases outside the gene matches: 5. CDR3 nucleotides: TGCGCCAGCAGCTTGGATGCTAGCGGGAGGGTTAACACCGGGGAGCTGTTTTTT. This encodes CASSLDASGRVNTGELFF.